This TCR beta chain was documented in a study of cytomegalovirus exposure and HLA in healthy donors. Per the germline V gene, CDR1 is WSHSY and CDR2 is SAAADI. The CDR3 length is 14 residues. V was shortened by 6 bases and J by 2 bases, with 14 bases between the two germline ends. This PCR relied on a set of 60 Vbeta primers and 13 Jbeta primers. Measured with immunoSEQ multiplex PCR; TCRdb has only the in-frame clones, and not every one. The data contain about 140,000 clones, more than 75% of them singletons. This clonotype was obtained from a male donor in good health and CMV-seronegative. The source material was PBMCs. This chain connects TRBV10-2 to TRBJ2-7; D possibly corresponds to TRBD1 (6 bases). CDR3 residues: CASSDPDSTYEQYF. In DNA, the CDR3 is TGCGCCAGCAGCGATCCGGACAGTACCTACGAGCAGTACTTC.